This TCR beta chain was obtained from a study of T cell repertoires in cytomegalovirus infection. Whole-study context: It can be stated that public TCR beta signatures indicated CMV infection as well as a matching HLA type. Study observations and caveats: Within the response measured ex vivo, HLA-C-restricted CMV-specific TCR beta clonotypes were dominant. Totalled public TCR beta family frequency picked out people who carried CMV plus the relevant HLA.

Worth noting for this clonotype: Its antigen is undetermined.

TCRdb itself ran the reads through MiXCR, one entry per CDR3 protein. This sample has approximately 500,000 distinct CDR3 sequences, with approximately 16% found just once. V lost 3 bases, J lost 4 bases, and 4 bases stayed unmatched. CDR3 length: 15 amino acids. Germline CDR1 reads LNHDA; CDR2 reads SQIVND (reference sequence). The clonotype comes from a human donor in good health (CMV status not recorded). Some clones in this sample may be carry-over from other donors' samples. V gene TRBV19 combines with J gene TRBJ2-1; TRBD2 matches at 9 bases. Sequencing used CD8+ T cells from PBMCs. The CDR3 protein is CASSIWSGRYNEQFF. In DNA, the CDR3 is TGTGCCAGTAGTATCTGGAGCGGGAGGTACAATGAGCAGTTCTTC. Full variable domain (remainder filled in from reference TRBV19 and TRBJ2-1): DGGITQSPKYLFRKEGQNVTLSCEQNLNHDAMYWYRQDPGQGLRLIYYSQIVNDFQKGDIAEGYSVSREKKESFPLTVTSAQKNPTAFYLCASSIWSGRYNEQFFGPGTRLTVL.